One and the same sample provided the 4 T cell receptor beta chains below, sequenced in a study of somatic mutations in T cells in chronic GVHD. Some clones are missing from TCRdb's copy, which holds only in-frame ones; the method was immunoSEQ multiplex PCR. The sample includes 13,000 to 15,000 clones, roughly 75% seen only once; the top ten take roughly 32%. The sample consisted of Vbeta20-negative CD4+ T cells from blood. These TCRs come from a male patient between 50 and 60 years old with chronic graft-versus-host disease. Some T cells may be the graft donor's.

The genes are TRBV30 and TRBJ1-1; a possible D gene is TRBD1 (6 bases). This CDR3 is built from 13 residues. With 1 base removed from V and 1 base from J, the gap between germline ends came to 7 bases. Germline V gene data show CDR1 as GTSNPN and CDR2 as SVGIG (reference sequence). The CDR3 bases are TGTGCCTGGAGTGGGGGACAGAACACTGAAGCTTTCTTT. Protein: CAWSGGQNTEAFF. Looking up the rest from reference TRBV30 and TRBJ1-1 gives the full variable domain: SQTIHQWPATLVQPVGSPLSLECTVEGTSNPNLYWYRQAAGRGLQLLFYSVGIGQISSEVPQNLSASRPQDRQFILSSKKLLLSDSGFYLCAWSGGQNTEAFFGQGTRLTVV.

The rearrangement joins TRBV23-1 to TRBJ2-2; 7 nucleotides agree with TRBD2. TRBV23-1 is labeled an ORF, and its function is uncertain. Trimming took 4 bases from V and 9 from J; bases not matched to a gene: 11. This CDR3 has 15 amino acids. CDR3 in DNA: TGCGCCAGCAGTCGAGGGCGGGAGCCCCCCAGGGAGCTGTTTTTT. Encoded protein: CASSRGREPPRELFF.

This chain uses TRBV4-1 with TRBJ2-3, with D possibly being TRBD1 or TRBD2 (6 bases each). Germline CDR1 is MGHRA and CDR2 is YSYEKL. CDR3 length: 15 residues. V lost 5 bases, J lost 2 bases, and 14 bases lay in between. CDR3 in amino acids: CASSKGGLTTDTQYF. For the CDR3, the DNA is TGCGCCAGCAGCAAAGGGGGACTTACCACAGATACGCAGTATTTT.

The V gene is TRBV7-4, the J gene TRBJ2-5; D might be TRBD1 (6 bases). The ends were cut back, 3 bases at V and 1 base at J, with 15 bases in the middle. Germline V gene lookup returns CDR1 SGHVT and CDR2 SQSDAQ. This CDR3 has 16 residues. This CDR3 is CASSFRQGQGQETQYF. Here the CDR3 DNA reads TGTGCCAGCAGCTTTCGGCAGGGGCAAGGCCAAGAGACCCAGTACTTC.